The next 18 T cell receptor beta chains were all read from a single sample in a study of monozygotic twins with cystic fibrosis. Method: immunoSEQ multiplex PCR; TCRdb's copy keeps in-frame clones and lacks some. In the table there are 22,000 or so clones, approximately 87% of which are singletons. Source material: blood. The receptors come from a woman aged 25 to 39 with cystic fibrosis.

This clone was seen a single time. V and J are TRBV10-2 and TRBJ2-1; 11 nucleotides match TRBD2. V shed 5 bases and J 1 base; nucleotides not matched to a gene: 1. CDR3 length: 15 residues. Looked up from germline, CDR1 is WSHSY and CDR2 is SAAADI. CDR3 residues: CASSIAGGSYNEQFF. The CDR3 nucleotides are TGCGCCAGCAGTATAGCGGGGGGGTCCTACAATGAGCAGTTCTTC.

The gene calls are TRBV2 and TRBJ2-2; 8 nucleotides match TRBD2. With 4 bases clipped from V and 8 bases from J, the junction kept 12 bases outside the gene matches. Germline V lookup: CDR1 SNHLY, CDR2 FYNNEI. The length of the CDR3 is 16 residues. DNA for the CDR3: TGTGCCAGCAGTGGGTTCGGCGGGGGGTCTCGAGGGGAGCTGTTTTTT. The encoded protein is CASSGFGGGSRGELFF.

This chain joins TRBV6-5 and TRBJ2-3; no clear D. Germline CDR1 is MNHEY and CDR2 is SVGAGI. CDR3 length: 13 amino acids. With 0 bases removed from V and 7 bases from J, the gap between germline ends came to 8 bases. The CDR3 is CASSYSKVNTQYF. CDR3 bases: TGTGCCAGCAGTTACTCGAAAGTGAATACGCAGTATTTT.

This sequence joins TRBV30 and TRBJ2-3, with D uncertain. Germline CDR1 is GTSNPN and CDR2 is SVGIG (reference sequence). CDR3 length: 10 amino acids. V was cut by 5 bases and J by 2 bases, with 2 bases left in between. The CDR3 sequence is CAWHTDTQYF. In DNA form, the CDR3 reads TGTGCCTGGCACACAGATACGCAGTATTTT.

J is TRBJ2-7 and V is TRBV10-2; 7 bases fit TRBD2. The junction had 5 bases not matched to a gene; V was cut back by 6 bases and J by 0 bases. CDR1 is WSHSY, CDR2 SAAADI, per germline. This CDR3 has 14 amino acids. The CDR3 spells CASRREASSYEQYF. CDR3 bases: TGCGCCAGCAGACGGGAGGCCTCCTCCTACGAGCAGTACTTC.

The rearrangement joins TRBV7-8 to TRBJ1-1; 7 nucleotides agree with TRBD1. Germline loops: CDR1 SGHVS, CDR2 FQNEAQ. CDR3 length equals 14 residues. V lost 7 bases and J lost 2; bases outside the gene matches: 7. CDR3 bases: TGTGCCAGCACCGTGGGACAGACCAACACTGAAGCTTTCTTT. Its translation is CASTVGQTNTEAFF.

The rearrangement uses TRBV7-9 and TRBJ2-1; 9 nucleotides align to TRBD2. This CDR3 is built from 16 residues. Germline CDR1 is SEHNR and CDR2 is FQNEAQ (reference sequence). Germline trimming cut 6 bases from V and 2 bases from J; bases unmatched to any gene: 8. CDR3 loop: CASSLAGGPPYNEQFF. In DNA, the CDR3 is TGTGCCAGCAGTTTGGCGGGGGGGCCTCCCTACAATGAGCAGTTCTTC.

CDR3 region: CASSYYEQYF. CDR3 DNA: TGTGCCAGCAGTTACTACGAGCAGTACTTC. This sequence joins TRBV2 and TRBJ2-7; D gene uncertain. In germline, CDR1 is SNHLY, CDR2 FYNNEI. The CDR3 length is 10 residues. With 5 bases removed from V and 3 bases from J, the gap between germline ends came to 2 bases.

The V call is TRBV2, the J call TRBJ2-5; 10 nucleotides align to TRBD2. The CDR3 has 15 residues. Germline V gene data show CDR1 as SNHLY and CDR2 as FYNNEI. V was pared by 4 bases and J by 5 bases, with 7 bases of the junction left unmatched. As DNA, the CDR3 is TGTGCCAGCAGTGGGCTAGCGGGGGTAGAGGAGACCCAGTACTTC. The encoded protein is CASSGLAGVEETQYF.

This rearrangement joins TRBV5-1 to TRBJ1-1; possibly TRBD1 for D (5 bases). V was pared by 0 bases and J by 5 bases, with 5 bases between. This CDR3 spans 12 amino acids. The germline V gene has CDR1 SGHRS and CDR2 YFSETQ. This CDR3 reads CASSLDRTEAFF. The DNA of the CDR3 is TGCGCCAGCAGCTTGGACAGGACTGAAGCTTTCTTT.

The chain uses TRBV7-2 and TRBJ1-3, with 7 bases identical to TRBD1. Germline loops: CDR1 SGHTA, CDR2 FQGNSA. The CDR3 spans 15 residues. V lost 6 bases and J lost 0; bases outside the gene matches: 5. The CDR3 here is CASSYDRDSGNTIYF. The CDR3 DNA sequence: TGTGCCAGCAGTTACGACAGGGACTCTGGAAACACCATATATTTT.

The rearrangement uses TRBV7-2 and TRBJ1-5, with 11 bases matching TRBD1. In germline, CDR1 is SGHTA, CDR2 FQGNSA. The CDR3 runs 16 residues. V lost 4 bases, J lost 4 bases, and 6 bases stayed unmatched. The CDR3: CASSWTGGAGNQPQHF. CDR3 DNA: TGTGCCAGCAGCTGGACAGGGGGCGCGGGTAATCAGCCCCAGCATTTT.

The rearrangement joins TRBV7-2 to TRBJ1-3, with 8 bases fitting TRBD1. V was pared by 5 bases and J by 5 bases, with 11 bases of the junction left unmatched. From germline, CDR1 is SGHTA and CDR2 FQGNSA. This CDR3 spans 16 amino acids. CDR3 in amino acids: CASSPPLGQGRNTIYF. The CDR3 DNA reads TGTGCCAGCAGCCCCCCATTAGGACAGGGAAGAAACACCATATATTTT.

This chain links TRBV4-3 with TRBJ1-5; no definite D call. The CDR3 sequence is 15 residues long. Trimming took off 1 base at V and 4 bases at J, with 11 bases between the two ends. CDR1 is LGHNA and CDR2 is YSLEER in the germline V gene. Here the CDR3 reads CASSQVRGVNQPQHF. CDR3 coding DNA: TGCGCCAGCAGCCAAGTCCGCGGGGTAAATCAGCCCCAGCATTTT.

The chain links TRBV28 to TRBJ1-3; tentatively, D is TRBD1 (5 bases). The ends were cut back, 7 bases at V and 1 base at J, with 11 bases in the middle. CDR3 length: 14 residues. Germline V gives CDR1 MDHEN, CDR2 SYDVKM. The CDR3 nucleotides are TGTGCCAGCACCCAGGGCCCTTCTGGAAACACCATATATTTT. Translating gives CASTQGPSGNTIYF.

The chain employs TRBV27 and TRBJ2-5; TRBD1 might be the D (6 bases). The CDR3 is 14 amino acids. Trimming took 5 bases from V and 4 from J, leaving 14 bases between them. Germline loops: CDR1 MNHEY, CDR2 SMNVEV (reference sequence). CDR3 sequence: CASSPQVRGETQYF. The CDR3 DNA follows: TGTGCCAGCAGTCCCCAGGTCAGGGGAGAGACCCAGTACTTC.

This clone was found once. The CDR3 loop is CASSSRDASGANVLTF. The CDR3 DNA sequence: TGTGCCAGCAGCTCCAGGGATGCCTCTGGGGCCAACGTCCTGACTTTC. V and J are TRBV5-4 and TRBJ2-6; tentatively, D is TRBD1 (5 bases). With 3 bases removed from V and 0 bases from J, the gap between germline ends came to 10 bases. The CDR3 consists of 16 residues. CDR1 and CDR2 (germline): SGHNT, YYREEE (reference sequence).

The genes are TRBV7-9 and TRBJ1-1; a weak D match, TRBD1 (5 bases). V was pared by 3 bases and J by 7 bases, with 9 bases between. Germline-derived CDR1 and CDR2 are SEHNR and FQNEAQ (reference sequence). CDR3 length: 12 amino acids. CDR3 in DNA: TGTGCCAGCAGCTTTATGGGGCTTGAAGCTTTCTTT. Its translation: CASSFMGLEAFF.